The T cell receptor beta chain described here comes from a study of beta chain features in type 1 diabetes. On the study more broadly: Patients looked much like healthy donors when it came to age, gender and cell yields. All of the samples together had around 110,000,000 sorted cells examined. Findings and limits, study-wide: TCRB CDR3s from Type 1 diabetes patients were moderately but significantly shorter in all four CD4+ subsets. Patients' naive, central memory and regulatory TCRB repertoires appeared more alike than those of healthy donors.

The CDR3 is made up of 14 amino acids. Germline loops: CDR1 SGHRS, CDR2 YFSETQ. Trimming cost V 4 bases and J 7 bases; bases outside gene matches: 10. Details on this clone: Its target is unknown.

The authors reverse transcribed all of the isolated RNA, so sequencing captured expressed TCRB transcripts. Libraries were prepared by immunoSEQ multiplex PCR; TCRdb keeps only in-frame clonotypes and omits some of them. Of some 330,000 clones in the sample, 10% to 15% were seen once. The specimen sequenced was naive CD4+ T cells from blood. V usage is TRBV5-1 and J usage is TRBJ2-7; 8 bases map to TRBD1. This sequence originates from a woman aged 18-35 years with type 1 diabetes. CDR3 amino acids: CASSRGQGNMEQYF. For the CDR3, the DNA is TGCGCCAGCAGCAGAGGACAGGGAAATATGGAGCAGTACTTC.